The rows below give T cell receptor beta chains drawn from one sample of a study of blood T cell repertoires in COVID-19. TCRdb's copy holds only in-frame clones and misses some; the assay was immunoSEQ multiplex PCR. The repertoire has over 400,000 clones, roughly nine tenths of them found once; the top ten carry about 8%. Sequencing used peripheral blood. The origin of the receptors is a woman aged 50 to 60 with COVID-19, enrolled during active disease. Both conserved end residues are part of each CDR3. The D gene is left open where the match is weak. Size tells how often a clone was seen (once, few, many) or the class of an expanded clone, and some rows leave it out.

clone_size,d_call,j_call,v_call,cdr3_nt,cdr3_aa
once,-,TRBJ1-1,TRBV29-1,TGCAGCGTTGTCACCGGTATGAACACTGAAGCTTTCTTT,CSVVTGMNTEAFF
-,-,TRBJ1-2,TRBV10-3,TGTGCCATCAGTGACCCCGGCGGGGCTAGCGGCTACACCTTC,CAISDPGGASGYTF
-,TRBD2,TRBJ2-5,TRBV5-1,TGCGCCAGCAGCTTGAGGACTAGCGGGGGGGCAGAGACCCAGTACTTC,CASSLRTSGGAETQYF
-,TRBD2,TRBJ2-7,TRBV4-2,TGTGCCAGCAGCCAAGGAAGCGCTAGCGGTGGCCCTCCGGGGGAGCAGTACTTC,CASSQGSASGGPPGEQYF
-,TRBD2,TRBJ2-7,TRBV5-1,TGCGCCAGCAGCCGACTAGCGGGGGGCCTTAGCTCCTACGAGCAGTACTTC,CASSRLAGGLSSYEQYF
-,TRBD1,TRBJ2-6,TRBV5-6,TGTGCCAGCAGCGACGACAGGGTTGGGGCCAACGTCCTGACTTTC,CASSDDRVGANVLTF
-,-,TRBJ1-6,TRBV30,TGTGCCTGGAGTGTACAAGGCGGGGGAGGTAATTCACCCCTCCACTTT,CAWSVQGGGGNSPLHF
once,-,TRBJ1-2,TRBV3-1/TRBV3-2,TGTGCCAGCAGCTCGCATAGAGCCGACAGTCACAGGGGCTACACCTTC,CASSSHRADSHRGYTF
-,TRBD1,TRBJ1-5,TRBV13,TGTGCCAGCAGCCGACAGGGGACGGGACAGCCCCAGCATTTT,CASSRQGTGQPQHF
-,-,TRBJ1-5,TRBV24-1,TGTGCCACCCTCACGCCGGGGGTGAGGAGCAATCAGCCCCAGCATTTT,CATLTPGVRSNQPQHF
-,-,TRBJ2-7,TRBV3-1/TRBV3-2,TGTGCCAGCAGTCCCTACCACCGATACGAGCAGTACTTC,CASSPYHRYEQYF
-,-,TRBJ1-1,TRBV27,TGTGCCAGCAATGAGTTGGGGACACCGAACACTGAAGCTTTCTTT,CASNELGTPNTEAFF
-,-,TRBJ2-2,TRBV18,TGTGCCAGCTCACCATCCACCGCAGGGGCCACCGGGGAGCTGTTTTTT,CASSPSTAGATGELFF
-,TRBD1,TRBJ2-2,TRBV10-1,TGCGCCAGCAGTCCTGACAGGGTTAACACCGGGGAGCTGTTTTTT,CASSPDRVNTGELFF
-,TRBD1,TRBJ1-1,TRBV7-9,TGTGCCAGCAGCCTCGCGACAGGGTTCGAAGCTTTCTTT,CASSLATGFEAFF
-,TRBD1,TRBJ1-2,TRBV27,TGTGCCAGCAGTTCGGGACAGGGGGCGCCCGGCTACACCTTC,CASSSGQGAPGYTF